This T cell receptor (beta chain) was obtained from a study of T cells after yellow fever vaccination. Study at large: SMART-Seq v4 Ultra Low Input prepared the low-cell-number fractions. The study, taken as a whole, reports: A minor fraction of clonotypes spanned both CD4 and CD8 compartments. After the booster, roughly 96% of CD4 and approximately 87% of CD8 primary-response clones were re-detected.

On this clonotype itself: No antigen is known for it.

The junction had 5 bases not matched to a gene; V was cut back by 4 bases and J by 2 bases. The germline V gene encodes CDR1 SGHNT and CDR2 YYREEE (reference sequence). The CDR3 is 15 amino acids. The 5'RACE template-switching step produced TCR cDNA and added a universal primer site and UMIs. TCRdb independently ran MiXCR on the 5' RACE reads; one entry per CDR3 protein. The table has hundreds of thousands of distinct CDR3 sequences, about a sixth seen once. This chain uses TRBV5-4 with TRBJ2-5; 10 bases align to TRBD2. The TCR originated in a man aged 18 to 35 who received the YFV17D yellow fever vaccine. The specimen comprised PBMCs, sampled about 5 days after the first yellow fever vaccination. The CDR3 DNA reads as TGTGCCAGCAGCGTGACTAGCGGGTTGCAAGAGACCCAGTACTTC. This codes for CASSVTSGLQETQYF.